This T cell receptor beta chain was recorded in a study of T-cell memory formation after mild COVID-19. Overall study findings and caveats: CD4+ clones that contracted lay mainly in CM and EM; CD8+ ones lay in EMRA. Memory cells collected pre-infection included some clones that later responded, suggesting cross-reactive memory joined.

TCR alpha and TCR beta cDNA libraries carrying sample barcodes and UMIs were produced by 5'RACE using constant-segment primers. TCRdb passed the 5' RACE reads through MiXCR, listing each CDR3 protein once. In the table there are a few hundred thousand distinct CDR3 sequences, roughly 15% of which are singletons. This clonotype has a count of ten or more. The antigen is unknown. The CDR3 extends over 16 amino acids. The germline V and J ends were trimmed by 0 bases and 5 bases, with 14 bases remaining between them. From germline, CDR1 is LGHNA and CDR2 YNFKEQ. The chain is built from TRBV4-2 and TRBJ2-1; unclear D gene. The receptor was derived from a man aged 18-30 years who had mild COVID-19 (a few samples of this study predate the infection). Cell type and time point are not known. Sequenced input: PBMCs or a T cell subset sorted from them (not recorded which). CDR3 residues: CASSQDGTHVNNEQFF. In DNA form, the CDR3 reads TGTGCCAGCAGCCAAGATGGCACCCATGTAAACAATGAGCAGTTCTTC.